What follows are 15 T cell receptor beta chains derived from one specimen sequenced in a study of blood T cell repertoires in COVID-19. The repertoire was sequenced with immunoSEQ multiplex PCR; TCRdb's copy has only in-frame clones and lacks some. This table holds approximately 97,000 clones, 85% found once. The sequenced sample consisted of peripheral blood. These receptors were taken from a man aged 80 or over with acute or convalescent COVID-19.

This clone was seen a handful of times. The chain joins TRBV6-5 to TRBJ2-7, with 8 bases fitting TRBD1. CDR3 length: 15 amino acids. The germline V gene encodes CDR1 MNHEY and CDR2 SVGAGI. Germline trimming cut 6 bases from V and 1 base from J; bases unmatched to any gene: 8. The CDR3 DNA reads TGTGCCAGCAGGCTCGGACAGGGTGGATCCTACGAGCAGTACTTC. This sequence encodes CASRLGQGGSYEQYF.

The gene calls are TRBV28 and TRBJ1-1; no clear D. V gave up 9 bases and J gave up 0 bases, with 11 bases separating them. CDR1 and CDR2 from the germline V gene are MDHEN and SYDVKM. This CDR3 has 13 amino acids. The DNA for the CDR3 is TGTGCCAGTTACCGGAGAATGAACACTGAAGCTTTCTTT. This encodes CASYRRMNTEAFF.

The V and J genes are TRBV21-1 and TRBJ2-7; TRBD2, the table's D call, was not compared with the DNA. TRBV21-1 is an annotated pseudogene. The CDR3 consists of 16 residues. The CDR3 is CASSKQWCREPYEQYF. The CDR3 bases are TGTGCCAGCAGCAAACAATGGTGTAGGGAGCCCTACGAGCAGTACTTC.

The gene calls are TRBV12-3 or TRBV12-4 and TRBJ1-2; no firm D call. V lost 1 base to trimming and J lost 4 bases, with 4 bases between them. The CDR3 extends over 12 amino acids. The CDR3 nucleotides read TGTGCCAGCAGTTTAGGGCTCTATGGCTACACCTTC. This encodes CASSLGLYGYTF.

This clone has just one count. V gene TRBV30 combines with J gene TRBJ1-6, with unresolved D. The CDR3 is 11 residues long. Germline V gene lookup returns CDR1 GTSNPN and CDR2 SVGIG (reference sequence). Trimming cost V 3 bases and J 15 bases, with 12 bases left between them. DNA of the CDR3: TGTGCCTGGAGGGAGACGGAGTTCCTCCACTTT. As protein: CAWRETEFLHF.

The chain carries TRBV5-1 and TRBJ2-2; 8 bases agree with TRBD2. The CDR3 is 15 amino acids. Trimming cost V 0 bases and J 5 bases; bases outside gene matches: 3. Germline CDR1 and CDR2: SGHRS and YFSETQ. The CDR3 loop is CASSLAASGTGELFF. The CDR3 DNA reads TGCGCCAGCAGCTTGGCGGCTAGCGGGACCGGGGAGCTGTTTTTT. The full variable domain, in which reference TRBV5-1 and TRBJ2-2 provide the parts outside the CDR3, is KAGVTQTPRYLIKTRGQQVTLSCSPISGHRSVSWYQQTPGQGLQFLFEYFSETQRNKGNFPGRFSGRQFSNSRSEMNVSTLELGDSALYLCASSLAASGTGELFFGEGSRLTVL.

This clone was detected once. The chain carries TRBV4-3 and TRBJ2-3, with 8 bases aligning to TRBD2. V gave up 0 bases and J gave up 7 bases; unmatched junction bases: 6. Germline CDR1 and CDR2: LGHNA and YSLEER. The CDR3 totals 15 residues. For the CDR3, the DNA is TGCGCCAGCAGCCAAGATCGGATAGCGGGGAATACGCAGTATTTT. Protein sequence: CASSQDRIAGNTQYF.

The chain employs TRBV6-5 and TRBJ2-1; 7 bases map to TRBD1. The germline V gene encodes CDR1 MNHEY and CDR2 SVGAGI. The J segment lost 6 bases and the V segment lost 6 bases, leaving 5 bases of the junction unmatched. There are 13 residues in the CDR3. The CDR3 DNA sequence: TGTGCCAGCAGCAAACAGGGGATCAATGAGCAGTTCTTC. Its translation: CASSKQGINEQFF.

This chain joins TRBV28 and TRBJ1-2; 11 nucleotides match TRBD1. CDR3 length: 14 amino acids. V was pared by 2 bases and J by 9 bases, with 5 bases of the junction left unmatched. CDR1 and CDR2 (germline): MDHEN, SYDVKM. CDR3 nucleotides: TGTGCCAGCAGTTTACTTGGGACAGGGGGGAGCTACACCTTC. Amino acid sequence: CASSLLGTGGSYTF.

CDR3 bases: TGTGCCAGCAGCTTAAACAGGGGCCTCTCTGGAAACACCATATATTTT. Its translation: CASSLNRGLSGNTIYF. The chain links TRBV5-6 to TRBJ1-3; 7 positions match TRBD1. V was clipped by 2 bases and J by 0 bases; unmatched bases: 5. CDR1 is SGHDT and CDR2 is YYEEEE in the germline V gene. The CDR3 sequence is 16 residues long.

J is TRBJ2-2 and V is TRBV2; 9 nucleotides agree with TRBD2. Germline V gene sequence: CDR1 SNHLY, CDR2 FYNNEI. V lost 3 bases and J lost 7; bases outside the gene matches: 6. CDR3 length: 15 residues. CDR3 coding DNA: TGTGCCAGCAGTGAGCGGACTAGCGCTGGCGGGGAGCTGTTTTTT. Its translation: CASSERTSAGGELFF.

This rearrangement joins TRBV5-1 to TRBJ2-5, with TRBD2 matching 7 bases. CDR1 SGHRS and CDR2 YFSETQ come from the germline V gene. The CDR3 loop spans 15 amino acids. Trimming cost V 4 bases and J 4 bases; bases outside gene matches: 10. This chain's CDR3 is CASSPTRAGRETQYF. The CDR3 nucleotides are TGCGCCAGCAGCCCGACTAGAGCGGGAAGAGAGACCCAGTACTTC.

The chain carries TRBV28 and TRBJ1-1, with D maybe TRBD1 (5 bases). Germline CDR1 is MDHEN and CDR2 is SYDVKM. Trimming stripped 5 bases from V and 3 bases from J, with 25 bases between. CDR3 length equals 18 residues. The CDR3: CASSPPPRASGGYTEAFF. The CDR3 nucleotides read TGTGCCAGCAGTCCCCCGCCCAGGGCGTCTGGGGGGTACACTGAAGCTTTCTTT.

The chain joins TRBV2 to TRBJ2-7, with a weak D call TRBD2 (5 bases). Germline lookup yields CDR1 SNHLY and CDR2 FYNNEI. Trimming left V 4 bases short and J 5 bases short, with 15 bases between. The length of the CDR3 is 14 residues. CDR3 DNA: TGTGCCAGCAGTGTGACGGGGATTTGGAACGAGCAGTACTTC. Its protein product is CASSVTGIWNEQYF.

The V gene is TRBV18, the J gene TRBJ2-1; a weak D match, TRBD1 (7 bases). CDR3 size: 17 residues. Germline V gene sequence: CDR1 KGHSH, CDR2 LQKENI. The V end lost 5 bases, the J end lost 0 bases, and 17 bases lay between the germline ends. This CDR3 reads CASSVGGGVSSYNEQFF. The CDR3 bases are TGTGCCAGCTCAGTAGGGGGCGGGGTGAGCTCCTACAATGAGCAGTTCTTC.